This TCR beta chain derives from a study of control samples from healthy donors and cancer patients. Repertoires were generated with immunoSEQ multiplex PCR, while TCRdb's copy carries only in-frame clones and drops some. The table records 150,000 to 200,000 clones, approximately 93% of them present only once. The CDR3 extends over 15 amino acids. V lost 5 bases, J lost 0 bases, and 11 bases lay in between. Germline V gene lookup returns CDR1 LNHDA and CDR2 SQIVND (reference sequence). V and J are TRBV19 and TRBJ1-5; no reliable D call. The material sequenced was blood. The source of this sequence is a woman aged 40 to 55 in good health. The DNA for the CDR3 is TGTGCCAGTAGTGTCCAGCTAGATAGCAATCAGCCCCAGCATTTT. Encoded protein: CASSVQLDSNQPQHF.